Shown below are 20 T cell receptor beta chains from a single sample sequenced in a study of blood T cell repertoires in COVID-19. Assay used: immunoSEQ multiplex PCR; TCRdb lists only in-frame clones, some missing. The table has about 83,000 clones, just over 85% seen once. Sequencing input: peripheral blood. The receptors were sampled from a human donor in a cohort sampled during active COVID-19.

The chain combines TRBV6-5 with TRBJ1-1; D might be TRBD1 (6 bases). CDR3 length equals 12 residues. Germline CDR1 MNHEY, CDR2 SVGAGI. The V end was cut by 4 bases, the J end by 8 bases, with 11 bases between. Written as DNA, the CDR3 is TGTGCCAGCAGTTTTACAGGGAGAGAAGCTTTCTTT. Its protein is CASSFTGREAFF.

This chain connects TRBV19 to TRBJ2-7, with TRBD2 matching over 9 bases. The germline V gene has CDR1 LNHDA and CDR2 SQIVND (reference sequence). Trimming removed 5 bases from V and 4 bases from J; junction bases left unmatched: 21. The CDR3 contains 19 residues. The CDR3 region is CASSPGPLAREGRRYEQYF. The CDR3 bases are TGTGCCAGTAGTCCAGGACCGTTGGCGCGGGAGGGCCGGCGATACGAGCAGTACTTC.

The chain uses TRBV9 and TRBJ2-2; D possibly corresponds to TRBD2 (6 bases). V lost 4 bases and J 5 bases, leaving 21 bases between the germline ends. The CDR3 runs to 17 residues. Germline V lookup: CDR1 SGDLS, CDR2 YYNGEE. The CDR3 nucleotides are TGTGCCAGCAGCTTCAGTAGTGGGGGAGGTCGGACCGGGGAGCTGTTTTTT. It yields the protein CASSFSSGGGRTGELFF. The full variable domain, with the rest looked up from reference TRBV9 and TRBJ2-2, is DSGVTQTPKHLITATGQRVTLRCSPRSGDLSVYWYQQSLDQGLQFLIQYYNGEERAKGNILERFSAQQFPDLHSELNLSSLELGDSALYFCASSFSSGGGRTGELFFGEGSRLTVL.

The V call is TRBV5-1, the J call TRBJ2-2; no firm D call. The germline CDR1 and CDR2 sequences are SGHRS and YFSETQ. This CDR3 comprises 16 residues. With 4 bases removed from V and 0 bases from J, the gap between germline ends came to 13 bases. CDR3 loop: CASSVGGTSNTGELFF. CDR3 bases: TGCGCCAGCAGCGTGGGCGGAACTTCGAACACCGGGGAGCTGTTTTTT.

The chain combines TRBV30 with TRBJ1-2; D unclear. CDR1 GTSNPN and CDR2 SVGIG come from the germline V gene (reference sequence). The CDR3 is made up of 11 amino acids. The V end lost 5 bases, the J end lost 8 bases, and 12 bases lay between the germline ends. CDR3 region: CAWGEGGGYTF. DNA of the CDR3: TGTGCCTGGGGTGAAGGAGGGGGCTACACCTTC.

This clone has a single count. The chain carries TRBV9 and TRBJ2-1; 9 bases line up with TRBD2. This CDR3 contains 16 residues. In germline, CDR1 is SGDLS, CDR2 YYNGEE. Trimming at V came to 3 bases and at J to 7 bases, leaving 11 bases not matched to a gene. CDR3 bases: TGTGCCAGCAGCGCCCGCCCGAGAGCGGGAGGAAATGAGCAGTTCTTC. It is translated as CASSARPRAGGNEQFF.

V usage is TRBV6-2 or TRBV6-3 and J usage is TRBJ2-4; TRBD2 is a possible D gene (5 bases). The CDR3 spans 15 residues. The germline V and J ends were trimmed by 2 bases and 8 bases, with 16 bases remaining between them. From germline, CDR1 is MNHEY and CDR2 SVGEGT. CDR3 residues: CASSYMLPGWDIQYF. The CDR3 DNA follows: TGTGCCAGCAGTTACATGCTTCCGGGGTGGGACATTCAGTACTTC.

The chain is built from TRBV2 and TRBJ1-4, with TRBD1 matching over 9 bases. V shed 1 base, J shed 5 bases, and the junction held 5 bases outside the gene matches. Germline CDR1 SNHLY, CDR2 FYNNEI. This CDR3 is 16 amino acids long. The CDR3 is CASSEVYGTGNEKLFF. The CDR3, as DNA: TGTGCCAGCAGTGAAGTTTATGGGACAGGGAATGAAAAACTGTTTTTT. Supplemented by reference TRBV2 and TRBJ1-4, the full variable domain reads EPEVTQTPSHQVTQMGQEVILRCVPISNHLYFYWYRQILGQKVEFLVSFYNNEISEKSEIFDDQFSVERPDGSNFTLKIRSTKLEDSAMYFCASSEVYGTGNEKLFFGSGTQLSVL.

The chain combines TRBV6-2 or TRBV6-3 with TRBJ1-5; TRBD1 might be the D (6 bases). V dropped 0 bases and J dropped 4 bases, with 13 bases sitting between them. Germline CDR1 and CDR2: MNHEY and SVGEGT. The CDR3 runs to 16 residues. Written as DNA, the CDR3 is TGTGCCAGCAGTTACTCGTTACAGGGCGGGAATCAGCCCCAGCATTTT. This encodes CASSYSLQGGNQPQHF.

The chain uses TRBV14 and TRBJ2-3; possibly TRBD2 for D (6 bases). This CDR3 comprises 16 residues. In germline, CDR1 is SGHDN, CDR2 FVKESK. V was trimmed by 0 bases and J by 4 bases, leaving 14 bases between them. CDR3: CASSQDGGARSDTQYF. The CDR3 nucleotides are TGTGCCAGCAGCCAAGATGGAGGGGCGCGGTCAGATACGCAGTATTTT.

The gene calls are TRBV27 and TRBJ1-6, with 9 bases aligning to TRBD1. V was clipped by 5 bases and J by 8 bases; unmatched bases: 7. CDR1 is MNHEY and CDR2 is SMNVEV in the germline V gene (reference sequence). The CDR3 spans 15 residues. Here the CDR3 DNA reads TGTGCCAGCAGTGACACAGGGGGCGCTTATTCACCCCTCCACTTT. Translated: CASSDTGGAYSPLHF.

This rearrangement joins TRBV24-1 to TRBJ2-3; D might be TRBD2 (5 bases). V gave up 3 bases and J gave up 2 bases, with 14 bases separating them. This CDR3 is 16 amino acids long. The germline V gene has CDR1 KGHDR and CDR2 SFDVKD. The CDR3 here is CATSDPNPRDTDTQYF. The DNA of the CDR3 is TGTGCCACCAGTGATCCTAACCCCCGGGACACAGATACGCAGTATTTT.

The rearrangement links TRBV7-2 to TRBJ2-7; 11 bases are shared with TRBD1. The junction had 6 bases not matched to a gene; V was cut back by 5 bases and J by 3 bases. The germline V gene encodes CDR1 SGHTA and CDR2 FQGNSA. This CDR3 has 15 amino acids. CDR3 in amino acids: CASSRRGTGGYEQYF. CDR3 in DNA: TGTGCCAGCAGCCGCCGGGGGACAGGGGGCTACGAGCAGTACTTC. The whole variable domain, remainder taken from reference TRBV7-2 and TRBJ2-7, is GAGVSQSPSNKVTEKGKDVELRCDPISGHTALYWYRQSLGQGLEFLIYFQGNSAPDKSGLPSDRFSAERTGGSVSTLTIQRTQQEDSAVYLCASSRRGTGGYEQYFGPGTRLTVT.

The rearrangement uses TRBV4-1 and TRBJ2-7; 9 bases map to TRBD1. Germline CDR1 and CDR2: MGHRA and YSYEKL. There are 15 residues in the CDR3. Trimming at V came to 4 bases and at J to 6 bases, leaving 10 bases not matched to a gene. The CDR3 is CASSRPGQGFREQYF. The CDR3 nucleotides are TGCGCCAGCAGCCGGCCGGGACAGGGTTTCCGCGAGCAGTACTTC.

The V and J genes are TRBV18 and TRBJ1-4; no clear D. The CDR3 totals 14 residues. Germline V lookup: CDR1 KGHSH, CDR2 LQKENI. Trimming pared 3 bases from V and 0 bases from J, leaving 5 bases between. In nucleotides, the CDR3 is TGTGCCAGCTCACCCCCAACAACTAATGAAAAACTGTTTTTT. Residues: CASSPPTTNEKLFF.

This chain joins TRBV6-5 and TRBJ1-5, with 8 bases that match TRBD1. The germline V gene encodes CDR1 MNHEY and CDR2 SVGAGI. The CDR3 runs 15 residues. The trim removed 5 bases at V and 5 bases at J, leaving 8 bases unmatched. CDR3 DNA: TGTGCCAGCAGTCCCTTACAGGGGGGTTATCAGCCCCAGCATTTT. Residues: CASSPLQGGYQPQHF.

J is TRBJ2-4 and V is TRBV3-1 (or the pseudogene TRBV3-2); TRBD2 might be the D (7 bases). The CDR3 extends over 16 amino acids. Germline V gene lookup returns CDR1 LGHDT and CDR2 YNNKEL (reference sequence). With 0 bases removed from V and 1 base from J, the gap between germline ends came to 10 bases. The CDR3 is CASSQEGGGAKNIQYF. As DNA, the CDR3 is TGTGCCAGCAGCCAAGAGGGAGGGGGTGCCAAAAACATTCAGTACTTC.

This clone showed up just once. The chain is built from TRBV23-1 and TRBJ2-5, with a possible D match to TRBD1 (6 bases). TRBV23-1 is assigned to the ORF class and has an uncertain function. The CDR3 contains 14 residues. V was trimmed by 2 bases and J by 0 bases, leaving 7 bases between them. This chain's CDR3 is CASSQTGYQETQYF. CDR3 sequence (DNA): TGCGCCAGCAGTCAAACAGGGTACCAAGAGACCCAGTACTTC.

The gene calls are TRBV6-2 or TRBV6-3 and TRBJ1-5; TRBD1 matches at 10 bases. CDR1 and CDR2 (germline): MNHEY, SVGEGT. The CDR3 consists of 14 residues. V lost 5 bases to trimming and J lost 5 bases; unmatched junction nucleotides: 3. CDR3 protein: CASSPGQGYQPQHF. CDR3 nucleotides: TGTGCCAGCAGTCCGGGACAGGGGTATCAGCCCCAGCATTTT.

This clone has only one observation. This sequence joins TRBV21-1 and TRBJ1-5; TRBD1 is the table's D call, not checked against the DNA. TRBV21-1 is a pseudogene locus. The CDR3 extends over 17 amino acids. CDR3 region: CASSKGDAYRDGQPQHF. CDR3 nucleotides: TGTGCCAGCAGCAAAGGGGACGCCTACAGGGACGGGCAGCCCCAGCATTTT.